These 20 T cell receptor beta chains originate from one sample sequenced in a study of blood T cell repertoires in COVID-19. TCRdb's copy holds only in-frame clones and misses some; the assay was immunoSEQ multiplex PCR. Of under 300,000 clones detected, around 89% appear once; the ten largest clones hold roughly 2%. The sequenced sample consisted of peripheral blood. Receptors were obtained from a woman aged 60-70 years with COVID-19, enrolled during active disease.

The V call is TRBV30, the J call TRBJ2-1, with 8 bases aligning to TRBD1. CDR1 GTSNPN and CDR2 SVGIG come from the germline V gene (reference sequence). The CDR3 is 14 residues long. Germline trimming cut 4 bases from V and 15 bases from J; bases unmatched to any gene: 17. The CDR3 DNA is TGTGCCTGGACCCACAGGGGGTTCGGCGGTTCGGGGTTCTTC. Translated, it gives CAWTHRGFGGSGFF.

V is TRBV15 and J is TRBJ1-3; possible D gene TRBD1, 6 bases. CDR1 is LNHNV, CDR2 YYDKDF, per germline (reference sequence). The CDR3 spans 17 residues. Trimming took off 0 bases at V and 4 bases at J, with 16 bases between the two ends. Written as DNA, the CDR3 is TGTGCCACCAGCAGAGACCGACGAACAGGGTTAGGAAACACCATATATTTT. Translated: CATSRDRRTGLGNTIYF. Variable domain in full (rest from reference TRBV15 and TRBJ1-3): DAMVIQNPRYQVTQFGKPVTLSCSQTLNHNVMYWYQQKSSQAPKLLFHYYDKDFNNEADTPDNFQSRRPNTSFCFLDIRSPGLGDTAMYLCATSRDRRTGLGNTIYFGEGSWLTVV.

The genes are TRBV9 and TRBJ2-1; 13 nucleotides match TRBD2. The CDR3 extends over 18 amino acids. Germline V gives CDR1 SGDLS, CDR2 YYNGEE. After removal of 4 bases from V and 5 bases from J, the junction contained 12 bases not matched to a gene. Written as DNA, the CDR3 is TGTGCCAGCAGCAGTAGTCCGGGACTAGCGGGGAAGGACAATGAGCAGTTCTTC. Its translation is CASSSSPGLAGKDNEQFF.

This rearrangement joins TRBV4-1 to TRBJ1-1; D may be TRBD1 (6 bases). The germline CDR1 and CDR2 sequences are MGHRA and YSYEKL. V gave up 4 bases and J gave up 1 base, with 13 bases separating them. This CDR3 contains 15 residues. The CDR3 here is CASSPMGQPNTEAFF. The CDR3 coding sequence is TGCGCCAGCAGCCCTATGGGACAACCGAACACTGAAGCTTTCTTT.

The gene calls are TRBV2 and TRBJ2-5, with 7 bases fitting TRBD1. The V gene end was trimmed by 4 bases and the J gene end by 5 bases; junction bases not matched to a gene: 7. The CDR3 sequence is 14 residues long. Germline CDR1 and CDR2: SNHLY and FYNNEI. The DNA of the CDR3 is TGTGCCAGCAGTGGGCTAGGGGGCAAGGAGACCCAGTACTTC. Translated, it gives CASSGLGGKETQYF. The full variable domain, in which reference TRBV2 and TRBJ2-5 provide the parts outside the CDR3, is EPEVTQTPSHQVTQMGQEVILRCVPISNHLYFYWYRQILGQKVEFLVSFYNNEISEKSEIFDDQFSVERPDGSNFTLKIRSTKLEDSAMYFCASSGLGGKETQYFGPGTRLLVL.

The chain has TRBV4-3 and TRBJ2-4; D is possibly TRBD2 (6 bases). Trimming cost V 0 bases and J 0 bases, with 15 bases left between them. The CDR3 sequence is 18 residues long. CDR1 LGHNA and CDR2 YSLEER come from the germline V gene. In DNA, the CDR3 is TGCGCCAGCAGCCAAGATTTGGAGGGAAGGATAGCCAAAAACATTCAGTACTTC. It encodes CASSQDLEGRIAKNIQYF.

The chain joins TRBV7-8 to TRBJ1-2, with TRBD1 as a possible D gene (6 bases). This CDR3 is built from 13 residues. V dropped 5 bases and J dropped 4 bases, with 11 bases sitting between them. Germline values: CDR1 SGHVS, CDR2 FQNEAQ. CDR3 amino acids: CASSADRTYGYTF. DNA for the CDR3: TGTGCCAGCAGCGCCGACAGGACCTATGGCTACACCTTC.

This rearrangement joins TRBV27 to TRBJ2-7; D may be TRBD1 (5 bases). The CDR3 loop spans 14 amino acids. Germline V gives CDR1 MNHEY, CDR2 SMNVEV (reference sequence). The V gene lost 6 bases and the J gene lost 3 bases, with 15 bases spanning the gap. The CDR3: CASSYNYDSYEQYF. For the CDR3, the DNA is TGTGCCAGCAGCTACAACTATGACAGCTACGAGCAGTACTTC.

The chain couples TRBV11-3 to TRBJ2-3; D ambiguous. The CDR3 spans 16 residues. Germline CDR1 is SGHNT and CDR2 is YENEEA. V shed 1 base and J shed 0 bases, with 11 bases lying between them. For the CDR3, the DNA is TGTGCCAGCAGCTTAGGGGCTACAACTAGCACAGATACGCAGTATTTT. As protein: CASSLGATTSTDTQYF.

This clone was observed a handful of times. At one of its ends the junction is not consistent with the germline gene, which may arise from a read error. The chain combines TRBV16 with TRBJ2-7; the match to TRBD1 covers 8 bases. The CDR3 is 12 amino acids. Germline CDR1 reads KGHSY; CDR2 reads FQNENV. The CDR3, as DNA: TGTGCCAGCAGCCCGGCCCAACAGGGGGGCGTCTTC. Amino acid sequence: CASSPAQQGGVF.

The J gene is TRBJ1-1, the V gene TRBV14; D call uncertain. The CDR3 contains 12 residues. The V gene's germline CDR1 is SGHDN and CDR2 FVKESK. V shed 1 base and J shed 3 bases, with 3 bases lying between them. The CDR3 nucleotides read TGTGCCAGCAGCCAAGTCTACACTGAAGCTTTCTTT. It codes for CASSQVYTEAFF.

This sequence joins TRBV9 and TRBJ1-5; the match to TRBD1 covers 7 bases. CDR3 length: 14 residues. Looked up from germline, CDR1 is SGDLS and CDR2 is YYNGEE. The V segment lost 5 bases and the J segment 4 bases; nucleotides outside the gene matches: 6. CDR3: CASSGGQVNQPQHF. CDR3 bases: TGTGCCAGCAGTGGAGGACAGGTTAATCAGCCCCAGCATTTT.

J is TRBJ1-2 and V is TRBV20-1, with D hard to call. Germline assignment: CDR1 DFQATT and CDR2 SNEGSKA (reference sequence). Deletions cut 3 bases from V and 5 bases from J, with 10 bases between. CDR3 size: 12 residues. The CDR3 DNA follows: TGCAGTGCTAGTCGGGAGCCTTATGGCTACACCTTC. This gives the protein CSASREPYGYTF.

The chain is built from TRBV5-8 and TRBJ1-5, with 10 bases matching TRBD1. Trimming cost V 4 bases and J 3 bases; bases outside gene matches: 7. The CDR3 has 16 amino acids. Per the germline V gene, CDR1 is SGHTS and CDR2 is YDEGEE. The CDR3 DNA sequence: TGTGCCAGCAGCGGAGACAGGGGGCGATCCAATCAGCCCCAGCATTTT. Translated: CASSGDRGRSNQPQHF. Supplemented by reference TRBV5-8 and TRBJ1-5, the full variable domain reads EAGVTQSPTHLIKTRGQQATLRCSPISGHTSVYWYQQALGLGLQFLLWYDEGEERNRGNFPPRFSGRQFPNYSSELNVNALELEDSALYLCASSGDRGRSNQPQHFGDGTRLSIL.

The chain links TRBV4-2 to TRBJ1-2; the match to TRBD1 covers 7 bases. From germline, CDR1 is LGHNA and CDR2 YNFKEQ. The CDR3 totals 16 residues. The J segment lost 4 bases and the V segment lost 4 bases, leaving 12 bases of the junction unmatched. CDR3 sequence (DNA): TGTGCCAGCAGCCGAGTCCAGGGGGAAGGAGGCTATGGCTACACCTTC. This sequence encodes CASSRVQGEGGYGYTF.

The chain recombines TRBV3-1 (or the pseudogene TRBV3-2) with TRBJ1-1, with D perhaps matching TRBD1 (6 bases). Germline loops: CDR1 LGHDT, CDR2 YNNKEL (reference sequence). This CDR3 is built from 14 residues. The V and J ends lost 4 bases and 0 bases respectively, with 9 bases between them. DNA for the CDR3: TGTGCCAGCAGCCCCGGACAGTTGAACACTGAAGCTTTCTTT. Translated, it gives CASSPGQLNTEAFF.

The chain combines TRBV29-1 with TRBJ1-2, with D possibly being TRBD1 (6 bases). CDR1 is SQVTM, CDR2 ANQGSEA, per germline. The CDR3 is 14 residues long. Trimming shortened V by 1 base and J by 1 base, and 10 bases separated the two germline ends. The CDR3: CSVEAGGSNYGYTF. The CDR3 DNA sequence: TGCAGCGTTGAAGCGGGGGGCAGTAACTATGGCTACACCTTC.

The CDR3 nucleotides are TGTGCCAGTAGTATTTCAGGGCCTGGGGCCAACGTCCTGACTTTC. Translated, it gives CASSISGPGANVLTF. V usage is TRBV19 and J usage is TRBJ2-6; D might be TRBD1 (5 bases). The germline V gene has CDR1 LNHDA and CDR2 SQIVND (reference sequence). V was shortened by 3 bases and J by 2 bases, with 8 bases between the two germline ends. CDR3 length: 15 amino acids.

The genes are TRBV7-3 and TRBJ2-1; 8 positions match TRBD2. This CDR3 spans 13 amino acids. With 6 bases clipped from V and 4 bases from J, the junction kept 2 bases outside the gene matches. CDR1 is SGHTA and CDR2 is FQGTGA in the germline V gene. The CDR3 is CASSREGYNEQFF. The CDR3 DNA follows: TGTGCCAGCAGTCGGGAGGGTTACAATGAGCAGTTCTTC.

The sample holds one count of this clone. The CDR3 sequence: CASSLIPPLAGGPSLQETQYF. The CDR3 DNA reads TGTGCCAGCAGCTTAATTCCTCCCTTAGCGGGGGGGCCTTCACTCCAAGAGACCCAGTACTTC. This chain joins TRBV7-6 and TRBJ2-5; TRBD2 matches 11 bases. The CDR3 loop spans 21 amino acids. The V and J ends lost 2 bases and 1 base, in that order; junction bases with no gene match: 18. Germline-derived CDR1 and CDR2 are SGHVS and FNYEAQ.